The 22 T cell receptor beta chains below all came from one sample that was sequenced in a study of T cells in Graves' hyperthyroidism and ophthalmopathy. Researchers took RNA transcripts and amplified the TCR beta CDR3 regions from them. The HTBI primer set served for first-round RT-PCR of the TCR CDR3. TCRdb reprocessed the multiplex PCR reads via MiXCR and lists one record per CDR3 protein. The sample includes about 500,000 distinct CDR3 sequences, over 15% of them seen just once. The sequenced sample was blood. These receptors were collected from a woman under 30 with Graves' hyperthyroidism.

V and J are TRBV5-6 and TRBJ1-6; no reliable D call. CDR3 length: 18 residues. Germline V gene data show CDR1 as SGHDT and CDR2 as YYEEEE. The V end was cut by 0 bases, the J end by 6 bases, with 19 bases between. The CDR3 protein is CASSLGGWRWISNSPLHF. CDR3 sequence (DNA): TGTGCCAGCAGCTTGGGGGGTTGGCGATGGATCTCTAATTCACCCCTCCACTTT.

This clonotype showed up just a few times. A read error may produce the germline difference seen at one junction end. The chain employs TRBV18 and TRBJ1-4; D is ambiguous. The CDR3 contains 14 residues. In germline, CDR1 is KGHSH, CDR2 LQKENI. Here the CDR3 DNA reads TGTGCCAGCTCACCTTCTGGAACTAATAAAAAACTGTTTTTT. As protein: CASSPSGTNKKLFF.

This clonotype was counted at least ten times. This chain links TRBV6-2 or TRBV6-3 with TRBJ2-1, with D unresolved. This CDR3 has 14 residues. V lost 6 bases to trimming and J lost 8 bases, with 17 bases between them. Germline CDR1 is MNHEY and CDR2 is SVGEGT. The CDR3 DNA follows: TGTGCCAGCAGGAACCGGGCCCCCTCCGATGAGCAGTTCTTC. This codes for CASRNRAPSDEQFF.

The genes are TRBV5-4 and TRBJ1-2; 10 nucleotides align to TRBD1. J was trimmed by 6 bases and V by 5 bases; bases with no gene match: 7. CDR1 is SGHNT, CDR2 YYREEE, per germline (reference sequence). CDR3 length equals 14 residues. The CDR3 loop reads CASSSDRGLHGYTF. The CDR3 DNA is TGTGCCAGCAGTAGCGACAGGGGGCTGCATGGCTACACCTTC.

The CDR3 coding sequence is TGTGCCTCCAGGACCAACTGGAATTCACCCCTCCACTTT. Protein product: CASRTNWNSPLHF. V gene TRBV30 combines with J gene TRBJ1-6; D call uncertain. V lost 7 bases and J lost 7, with 14 bases in between. The V gene's germline CDR1 is GTSNPN and CDR2 SVGIG (reference sequence). The CDR3 sequence is 13 residues long.

This clonotype was recorded a few times. The V call is TRBV20-1, the J call TRBJ1-4; the D gene is possibly TRBD1 (6 bases). Germline V gene lookup returns CDR1 DFQATT and CDR2 SNEGSKA (reference sequence). The length of the CDR3 is 13 residues. Deletions cut 2 bases from V and 4 bases from J, with 8 bases between. The CDR3 here is CSARWTVNEKLFF. In DNA form, the CDR3 reads TGCAGTGCTAGATGGACAGTTAATGAAAAACTGTTTTTT.

This clonotype occurred a few times. This sequence joins TRBV29-1 and TRBJ2-1; 12 bases align to TRBD2. The junction had 4 bases not matched to a gene; V was cut back by 4 bases and J by 9 bases. This CDR3 is built from 13 residues. Germline lookup yields CDR1 SQVTM and CDR2 ANQGSEA. The CDR3 protein is CSVGLAGVGEQFF. The CDR3 DNA follows: TGCAGCGTTGGACTAGCGGGAGTCGGTGAGCAGTTCTTC.

This clonotype was seen many times. The chain employs TRBV24-1 and TRBJ1-1; D is unclear. Germline V gene data show CDR1 as KGHDR and CDR2 as SFDVKD. V was cut by 7 bases and J by 0 bases, with 8 bases left in between. The CDR3 totals 13 residues. The chain's CDR3 is CATSQAVNTEAFF. The DNA of the CDR3 is TGTGCCACCAGCCAGGCAGTGAACACTGAAGCTTTCTTT.

The table lists this clonotype with a few counts. The gene calls are TRBV4-1 and TRBJ2-7, with 9 positions matching TRBD2. The CDR3 has 17 amino acids. V lost 4 bases, J lost 4 bases, and 14 bases stayed unmatched. Germline loops: CDR1 MGHRA, CDR2 YSYEKL. The CDR3 DNA is TGCGCCAGCAGCCCAACAACGGGCCTAGCGGGATTGTACGAGCAGTACTTC. Encoded protein: CASSPTTGLAGLYEQYF.

V gene TRBV6-2 or TRBV6-3 combines with J gene TRBJ2-3; 15 nucleotides line up with TRBD2. This CDR3 has 17 amino acids. Germline lookup yields CDR1 MNHEY and CDR2 SVGEGT. V gave up 5 bases and J gave up 8 bases; unmatched junction bases: 11. CDR3 amino acids: CASSTPGLAGGRFTQYF. CDR3 in DNA: TGTGCCAGCAGTACTCCGGGACTAGCGGGAGGCCGGTTTACGCAGTATTTT.

The chain is built from TRBV29-1 and TRBJ1-1; no firm D call. The germline CDR1 and CDR2 sequences are SQVTM and ANQGSEA. Trimming took 7 bases from V and 0 from J, leaving 15 bases between them. CDR3 length equals 14 residues. The CDR3 nucleotides read TGCAGCGCTCGGGAAGAGCAGTTGAACACTGAAGCTTTCTTT. This encodes CSAREEQLNTEAFF.

This clonotype was counted between two and nine times. The chain recombines TRBV5-1 with TRBJ1-3; D ambiguous. V lost 5 bases and J 0 bases, leaving 12 bases between the germline ends. This CDR3 region has 15 residues. The germline CDR1 and CDR2 sequences are SGHRS and YFSETQ. In DNA form, the CDR3 reads TGCGCCAGCAGGACCAGCCTATTCTCTGGAAACACCATATATTTT. The encoded protein is CASRTSLFSGNTIYF. Together with reference TRBV5-1 and TRBJ1-3, the CDR3 gives the full variable domain: KAGVTQTPRYLIKTRGQQVTLSCSPISGHRSVSWYQQTPGQGLQFLFEYFSETQRNKGNFPGRFSGRQFSNSRSEMNVSTLELGDSALYLCASRTSLFSGNTIYFGEGSWLTVV.

This clonotype was seen only a few times. It may be a read error: a sequence one base away is much more abundant. The chain links TRBV7-9 to TRBJ2-1; 9 nucleotides agree with TRBD1. Germline V gene sequence: CDR1 SEHNR, CDR2 FQNEAQ (reference sequence). This CDR3 region has 14 residues. CDR3 sequence reads: CASSLEWTGDEQFF. In DNA form, the CDR3 reads TGTGCCAGCAGTTTAGAGTGGACAGGGGACGAGCAGTTCTTC.

The V and J genes are TRBV4-1 and TRBJ1-1; D gene ambiguous. The V gene's germline CDR1 is MGHRA and CDR2 YSYEKL. This CDR3 has 17 residues. Trimming left V 2 bases short and J 2 bases short, with 18 bases between. The CDR3: CASSQNELMDGNTEAFF. The CDR3 coding sequence is TGCGCCAGCAGCCAAAATGAGTTGATGGATGGTAACACTGAAGCTTTCTTT.

This clonotype was recorded many times. The chain is built from TRBV6-1 and TRBJ1-1; the D is unclear. Germline CDR1 MNHNS, CDR2 SASEGT. The CDR3 is 13 residues long. V lost 5 bases and J 2 bases, leaving 9 bases between the germline ends. In DNA, the CDR3 is TGTGCCAGCAGTCTACCGGCTAACACTGAAGCTTTCTTT. It specifies CASSLPANTEAFF.

J is TRBJ2-7 and V is TRBV2, with 11 bases matching TRBD1. The CDR3 spans 13 residues. From germline, CDR1 is SNHLY and CDR2 FYNNEI. J was trimmed by 6 bases and V by 4 bases; bases with no gene match: 2. The CDR3: CASSAGTGGEQYF. The DNA for the CDR3 is TGTGCCAGCAGTGCCGGGACAGGGGGCGAGCAGTACTTC.

This chain connects TRBV13 to TRBJ1-1; D is perhaps TRBD1 (6 bases). This CDR3 region has 15 residues. Trimming stripped 5 bases from V and 3 bases from J, with 16 bases between. Germline loops: CDR1 PRHDT, CDR2 FYEKMQ (reference sequence). CDR3 amino acids: CASSPRGQGHTEAFF. The CDR3 DNA is TGTGCCAGCAGCCCCCGGGGGCAGGGCCACACTGAAGCTTTCTTT.

This clonotype was recorded at least ten times. The V call is TRBV2, the J call TRBJ2-4; D is perhaps TRBD1 (6 bases). V was clipped by 6 bases and J by 0 bases, with 24 bases between them. Per the germline V gene, CDR1 is SNHLY and CDR2 is FYNNEI. This CDR3 contains 19 residues. CDR3 nucleotide sequence: TGTGCCAGCAGCCCTCCCCTCTTATCGGACAGTTTAGCCAAAAACATTCAGTACTTC. This translates into CASSPPLLSDSLAKNIQYF.

The V gene is TRBV6-4, the J gene TRBJ2-3; a weak D match, TRBD2 (6 bases). Germline V CDR1 and CDR2: MRHNA, SNTAGT. The length of the CDR3 is 15 residues. The V gene lost 6 bases and the J gene lost 1 base, with 14 bases spanning the gap. Here the CDR3 reads CASSPGGAGTDTQYF. In DNA form, the CDR3 reads TGTGCCAGCAGCCCCGGCGGGGCCGGCACAGATACGCAGTATTTT.

This clonotype appeared a few times. J is TRBJ2-6 and V is TRBV28; 7 nucleotides match TRBD1. The CDR3 extends over 17 amino acids. Germline CDR1 is MDHEN and CDR2 is SYDVKM. V shed 7 bases, J shed 0 bases, and the junction held 9 bases outside the gene matches. CDR3 sequence: CASISTGFPSGANVLTF. The CDR3 DNA is TGTGCCAGCATCTCGACAGGGTTTCCCTCTGGGGCCAACGTCCTGACTTTC.

This clonotype was observed at least ten times. The chain links TRBV11-2 to TRBJ1-2; D is unclear. The germline gives CDR1 SGHAT, CDR2 FQNNGV. The CDR3 loop spans 19 amino acids. The V and J ends lost 1 base and 2 bases respectively, with 23 bases between them. The chain's CDR3 is CASSLVSRPGINRNYGYTF. Written as DNA, the CDR3 is TGTGCCAGCAGCTTAGTAAGTCGGCCAGGAATAAACAGAAACTATGGCTACACCTTC.

This clonotype was observed at least ten times. This chain connects TRBV10-3 to TRBJ1-1; 11 bases agree with TRBD1. This CDR3 is built from 14 residues. Per germline, CDR1 ENHRY and CDR2 SYGVKD. The ends lost 6 bases at V and 4 bases at J; junction bases unmatched: 4. Here the CDR3 reads CAISAGQGGTEAFF. CDR3 sequence (DNA): TGTGCCATCAGCGCGGGACAGGGGGGCACTGAAGCTTTCTTT.